This T cell receptor beta chain was sequenced during a study of CD8+ T cells in alopecia areata. Study-wide results and limits: TCR sharing across patients was less clear than in mice, possibly HLA-related. Scalp lesions, especially in alopecia totalis/universalis, had higher clonality than normal scalp.

TCR sequencing used cDNA made by reverse transcription of extracted RNA. Assay: immunoSEQ multiplex PCR; the TCRdb copy retains only in-frame clones and omits some. The repertoire has over 100,000 clones, none seen only once; the ten largest take roughly 21%. In this sample, this clone turned up a few times. The antigen remains undetermined. Mouse gene names apply. Sequenced material: lesional skin. The clonotype originates from a C3H/HeJ mouse with alopecia areata. For this mouse line, the MHC haplotype is H2-k.

CDR3 in amino acids: CTCSPGQGAYTGQLYF. The DNA read from the CDR3 is TGCACCTGCAGTCCTGGACAGGGGGCCTACACCGGG. The chain links TRBV1 to TRBJ2-2; 11 bases are a match to TRBD1. From the germline J gene comes the end of the CDR3, since the read stops 4 residues before it. This CDR3 is 16 amino acids long. Germline V CDR1 and CDR2: NSQYPW, LRSPGD (reference sequence). With 5 bases clipped from V and 3 bases from J, the junction kept 5 bases outside the gene matches.